The 13 T cell receptor beta chains reported below all come from one sample, sequenced in a study of CXCR3-negative and CXCR3-positive naive CD8 T cells (dated by TCRdb to about 2019). The paper's findings and limits, for the study overall: Compared with CXCR3-negative naive cells, CXCR3-positive naive cells had TRB CDR3s with higher hydrophobicity (lower Kidera factor 4), lower energy, and higher strength and volume indices.

Instrument on record: NextSeq 550. The Human TCR Profiling Kit (MiLaboratory) was used to make UMI-labeled 5' RACE TRB cDNA libraries. The reads, reprocessed by TCRdb, yield one row per CDR3 protein sequence and no DNA. This sample's table lists about 150,000 distinct CDR3 sequences. The ten top clones hold under 0.5% of the sample. Their target antigens are unknown. Sequencing used naive CXCR3+ CD8+ T cells from blood. The label giving this sample's cell subset or site can be read as: CD45RO-CCR7+CD27+CD95- naive CD8+ T cells expressing CXCR3 (TNR3+). The source is a human donor in good health. Some clones in this sample may be carry-over from other donors' samples.

The chain is built from TRBV7-9 and TRBJ1-1. Germline CDR1 is SEHNR and CDR2 is FQNEAQ (reference sequence). CDR3 length: 14 amino acids. The chain's CDR3 is CASSLGVLNTEAFF.

V is TRBV13 and J is TRBJ1-1. Germline CDR1 reads PRHDT; CDR2 reads FYEKMQ (reference sequence). CDR3 length equals 13 residues. The CDR3: CASSPPMNTEAFF.

This rearrangement joins TRBV10-3 to TRBJ2-1; TCRdb gives TRBD2 as the D gene, but with no DNA this cannot be confirmed. The CDR3 sequence is 17 residues long. CDR1 is ENHRY and CDR2 is SYGVKD in the germline V gene. The CDR3 loop reads CAISDGTSGAKHNEQFF.

The rearrangement joins TRBV2 to TRBJ2-2; no DNA is available, so the TRBD1 call from TCRdb remains unchecked. Germline V gives CDR1 SNHLY, CDR2 FYNNEI. This CDR3 has 15 residues. The CDR3 reads CASTLVGQDTGELFF. Based on the CDR3 plus reference TRBV2 and TRBJ2-2, the full variable domain is EPEVTQTPSHQVTQMGQEVILRCVPISNHLYFYWYRQILGQKVEFLVSFYNNEISEKSEIFDDQFSVERPDGSNFTLKIRSTKLEDSAMYFCASTLVGQDTGELFFGEGSRLTVL.

The chain recombines TRBV12-3 or TRBV12-4 with TRBJ2-3; lacking DNA, the TRBD2 call made by TCRdb goes unchecked. The CDR3 contains 16 residues. The CDR3 protein is CASRYTSGGITDTQYF.

V and J are TRBV7-6 and TRBJ2-3; TCRdb's D call, TRBD1, is unchecked because there is no DNA. Germline CDR1 is SGHVS and CDR2 is FNYEAQ. The CDR3 has 13 amino acids. The CDR3 spells CASSERGVDTQYF. Looking up the rest from reference TRBV7-6 and TRBJ2-3 gives the full variable domain: GAGVSQSPRYKVTKRGQDVALRCDPISGHVSLYWYRQALGQGPEFLTYFNYEAQQDKSGLPNDRFSAERPEGSISTLTIQRTEQRDSAMYRCASSERGVDTQYFGPGTRLTVL.

The chain uses TRBV19 and TRBJ2-1; TCRdb designates TRBD1, a call that cannot be tested without DNA. This CDR3 is 14 amino acids long. In germline, CDR1 is LNHDA, CDR2 SQIVND (reference sequence). The chain's CDR3 is CASRNRGAYNEQFF.

The chain combines TRBV12-3 or TRBV12-4 with TRBJ2-5; TCRdb proposes TRBD2, but this gene call is untestable without DNA. CDR3 length equals 17 residues. CDR3 region: CASSSGLAGRNQETQYF.

This chain links TRBV29-1 with TRBJ2-3; absent DNA, TCRdb's TRBD2 call cannot be checked. The CDR3 sequence is 18 residues long. The V gene's germline CDR1 is SQVTM and CDR2 ANQGSEA. The CDR3 loop is CSVSGLAEMLSSTDTQYF.

The chain carries TRBV29-1 and TRBJ1-1; TCRdb's assignment of TRBD1 cannot be checked, as there is no DNA. The CDR3 is made up of 14 amino acids. Germline V lookup: CDR1 SQVTM, CDR2 ANQGSEA. The CDR3 sequence is CSVDRGGRNTEAFF.

Here the CDR3 reads CASSQVGGGLSYNEQFF. The chain is built from TRBV4-2 and TRBJ2-1; the TCRdb D gene call, TRBD1, has no DNA to confirm it. The CDR3 is 17 residues long. The germline V gene encodes CDR1 LGHNA and CDR2 YNFKEQ.

This sequence joins TRBV5-1 and TRBJ2-7; absent DNA, TCRdb's TRBD1 call cannot be checked. The CDR3 is 15 amino acids. Germline-derived CDR1 and CDR2 are SGHRS and YFSETQ. The CDR3 reads CASSELGQGAHEQYF.

V and J are TRBV4-1 and TRBJ2-3. Per the germline V gene, CDR1 is MGHRA and CDR2 is YSYEKL. The CDR3 length is 13 residues. CDR3 region: CASSQVITDTQYF.